This is a list of T cell receptor beta chains from one sample in a study of T cells after yellow fever vaccination. TCRdb re-analysed the 5' RACE reads in MiXCR, keeping a single row per CDR3 protein. The table has around 590,000 distinct CDR3 sequences, over 9% seen once. This specimen was PBMCs, taken on the day of the yellow fever booster vaccination. The source is a man aged 30-40 years who received the YFV17D yellow fever vaccine. Both conserved end residues are trimmed from each CDR3. Each record gives: J gene, clone size, V gene, CDR3 protein. Not all rows give a size; the values are once, few, many and, for expanded clones, a class.

J: TRBJ1-1; size: many; V: TRBV28; CDR3: ASSRTGLNTEAF
J: TRBJ1-4; size: -; V: TRBV15; CDR3: ATSRQAATNEKLF
J: TRBJ1-5; size: few; V: TRBV12-3/TRBV12-4; CDR3: ASSLLVYRDSQPQH
J: TRBJ1-2; size: few; V: TRBV5-1; CDR3: ASSLSLATTYGYT
J: TRBJ2-1; size: few; V: TRBV7-2; CDR3: ASSTGLVGGNEQF
J: TRBJ2-3; size: few; V: TRBV20-1; CDR3: SALRRLAGGDTQY
J: TRBJ2-6; size: -; V: TRBV5-4; CDR3: ASSFRWMAVSGANVLT
J: TRBJ1-2; size: -; V: TRBV20-1; CDR3: SARLGVEGYT
J: TRBJ2-7; size: many; V: TRBV20-1; CDR3: SARPDSSYEQY
J: TRBJ2-3; size: -; V: TRBV30; CDR3: AWSVLAADTQF
J: TRBJ2-1; size: few; V: TRBV5-4; CDR3: ASSLASGNRNEQF
J: TRBJ2-3; size: few; V: TRBV14; CDR3: ASSSLGVPAMNTQY
J: TRBJ2-1; size: -; V: TRBV5-1; CDR3: ASSLGLPGGEQF
J: TRBJ1-5; size: -; V: TRBV4-1; CDR3: ASSPGAGAQPQH
J: TRBJ2-3; size: many; V: TRBV20-1; CDR3: SASGAGLTDTQY
J: TRBJ2-7; size: -; V: TRBV20-1; CDR3: SAPGQGFSYEQY
J: TRBJ2-6; size: -; V: TRBV3-1; CDR3: ASSQHQGLGANVLT
J: TRBJ2-7; size: -; V: TRBV27; CDR3: ASSLGATGYEQY
J: TRBJ2-2; size: few; V: TRBV30; CDR3: AWRDRAKFSNTGELF
J: TRBJ2-1; size: many; V: TRBV5-1; CDR3: ASSLGDGVRHEQF
J: TRBJ2-1; size: -; V: TRBV5-6; CDR3: ASSPRLAGDYNEQF
J: TRBJ2-7; size: -; V: TRBV11-2; CDR3: ASSLTRVDYEQY
J: TRBJ2-1; size: few; V: TRBV12-5; CDR3: ASGSGTSYNEQF
J: TRBJ2-5; size: -; V: TRBV7-8; CDR3: ASSPVGSQETQY
J: TRBJ2-1; size: few; V: TRBV18; CDR3: ASSPQQGTSRYNEQF
J: TRBJ2-2; size: -; V: TRBV12-3/TRBV12-4; CDR3: ASTVAVIAGELF
J: TRBJ2-3; size: -; V: TRBV5-1; CDR3: ASSLSRTWQDTQY
J: TRBJ2-7; size: -; V: TRBV3-1; CDR3: ASSTRTGPYEQY
J: TRBJ2-4; size: few; V: TRBV23-1; CDR3: ASSPRPTRETKNIQY